Described below is a single T cell receptor (beta chain) sequence and its context. V shed 7 bases, J shed 5 bases, and the junction held 6 bases outside the gene matches. Germline V CDR1 and CDR2: SGHTA, FQGNSA. This CDR3 has 14 residues. Only in-frame clones appear in the TCRdb table, and some are missing; sequencing was by immunoSEQ multiplex PCR. The profile shows approximately 74,000 clones, around 80% of them singletons. The sample is drawn from a study of blood T cell repertoires in COVID-19. The TCR was taken from a man of 80 years or more with active or convalescent COVID-19. V gene TRBV7-2 combines with J gene TRBJ2-2; 8 bases fit TRBD2. Sequenced input: peripheral blood. CDR3 nucleotides: TGTGCCAGCAACCCCCGGGGGGGGACCGGGGAGCTGTTTTTT. It codes for CASNPRGGTGELFF.